Listed below are T cell receptor beta chains from one sample, sequenced in a study of shared clonotypes between healthy human individuals. Sequenced by immunoSEQ multiplex PCR; TCRdb stores in-frame clones only, minus some. The table has millions of clones, roughly 91% seen once. The sample was naive CD8+ T cells from PBMCs. All receptors derive from a man aged 18-30 years in good health. Some clones in this sample may be carry-over from other donors' samples. CDR3s include the opening cysteine and the closing phenylalanine or tryptophan. D genes are given only for firm matches. The listing skips clone size in some rows; elsewhere it reads once, few, many or a size class.

clone size,V gene,J gene,D gene,CDR3 DNA,CDR3 protein
-,TRBV7-6,TRBJ1-1,-,TGTGCCAGCAGCTTAGGTTCCTTCATGAACACTGAAGCTTTCTTT,CASSLGSFMNTEAFF
-,TRBV6-5,TRBJ2-3,-,TGTGCCAGCAGTTCCGTACCTGGTGATACGCAGTATTTT,CASSSVPGDTQYF
-,TRBV23-1,TRBJ1-1,-,TGCGCCAGCAGTCAAGGGCCCGGGGCTTTCTTT,CASSQGPGAFF
-,TRBV28,TRBJ1-1,-,TGTGCCAGCAGTCCGAGGACGGCCAACACTGAAGCTTTCTTT,CASSPRTANTEAFF
-,TRBV5-4,TRBJ2-7,-,TGTGCCAGCAGCAAGGGTGGCCACGAGCAGTACTTC,CASSKGGHEQYF
-,TRBV30,TRBJ2-7,TRBD2,TGTGCCTGGAGTAGTAGCGGGAGTTACGAGCAGTACTTC,CAWSSSGSYEQYF
once,TRBV19,TRBJ2-1,-,TGTGCCACCCGGATGGGTGAGCAGTTCTTC,CATRMGEQFF
-,TRBV9,TRBJ1-2,-,TGTGCCAGCAGCGGTAGTCCGGGAAATAACTATGGCTACACCTTC,CASSGSPGNNYGYTF
-,TRBV5-6,TRBJ2-7,TRBD2,TGTGCCAGCAGCTTAGCGGGAGTCATCTACGAGCAGTACTTC,CASSLAGVIYEQYF
-,TRBV28,TRBJ2-7,-,TGTGCCAGTGGGGGCTACGAGCAGTACTTC,CASGGYEQYF
once,TRBV7-9,TRBJ1-1,-,TGTGCCAGCGCTGGCGTAATTAGGAGTGGGGCTTTCTTT,CASAGVIRSGAFF
-,TRBV28,TRBJ2-1,-,TGTGCCAGCAGTTTTGAGGGGAGCTCCTACAATGAGCAGTTCTTC,CASSFEGSSYNEQFF
-,TRBV5-6,TRBJ2-3,-,TGTGCCAGCAGGAAGGGGTGGACAGTGAGCACAGATACGCAGTATTTT,CASRKGWTVSTDTQYF
-,TRBV27,TRBJ1-5,-,TGTGCCAGCAGTCAGGGATCGGAGCCCCAGCATTTT,CASSQGSEPQHF
-,TRBV5-5,TRBJ1-1,-,TGTGCCAGCAGCTTGGGGTACGGCACTGAAGCTTTCTTT,CASSLGYGTEAFF
-,TRBV5-8,TRBJ1-1,-,TGTGCCAGCAGCTTGCGGCCCAAAAGCACTGAAGCTTTCTTT,CASSLRPKSTEAFF
-,TRBV9,TRBJ2-1,-,TGTGCCAGCAGCGTAGGGTGGGGGACCCACTCCTACAATGAGCAGTTCTTC,CASSVGWGTHSYNEQFF
-,TRBV15,TRBJ2-1,TRBD2,TGTGCCACCAGCAGAGACAGCGTAGCGGGACCCTCCAATGAGCAGTTCTTC,CATSRDSVAGPSNEQFF
-,TRBV19,TRBJ1-1,TRBD1,TGTGCCAGTAGTACAAGGACAGGGGGGGACACTGAAGCTTTCTTT,CASSTRTGGDTEAFF
once,TRBV9,TRBJ2-7,-,TGTGCCAGCAGCGTATCACCTTCCTACGAGCAGTACTTC,CASSVSPSYEQYF
-,TRBV13,TRBJ1-5,TRBD1,TGTGCCAGCAGCCTGGGACGACAGGGGGCACAGCCCCAGCATTTT,CASSLGRQGAQPQHF
-,TRBV7-2,TRBJ2-1,TRBD2,TGTGCCAGCAGCTTAGACCTAGCGGGCTACAATGAGCAGTTCTTC,CASSLDLAGYNEQFF
few,TRBV7-9,TRBJ1-5,-,TGTGCCAGCAGCTTAGGTGGTAGGGGCTATCAGCCCCAGCATTTT,CASSLGGRGYQPQHF
-,TRBV27,TRBJ2-1,TRBD2,TGTGCCAGCAGTTTATCCGCAATGGGACTAGCGGGAGGAAATGAGCAGTTCTTC,CASSLSAMGLAGGNEQFF
once,TRBV23-1,TRBJ2-7,-,TGCGCCAGCAGTCAGACCGAGGGGGGGACCCGGACCTACGAGCAGTACTTC,CASSQTEGGTRTYEQYF
-,TRBV4-1,TRBJ2-7,TRBD1,TGCGCCAGCAGCCAAGAAGGGGGCGCGTTCTACGAGCAGTACTTC,CASSQEGGAFYEQYF
-,TRBV5-5,TRBJ2-7,-,TGTGCCAGCAGCTACCTATCCACGAGCGAGCAGTACTTC,CASSYLSTSEQYF
-,TRBV7-9,TRBJ2-7,TRBD2,TGTGCCAGCAGCTTAGGGCGGGAGGGCCCACACTACGAGCAGTACTTC,CASSLGREGPHYEQYF
-,TRBV7-2,TRBJ2-7,TRBD1,TGTGCCAGCAGCTTTTTCCCACAGGGGGCCTACGAGCAGTACTTC,CASSFFPQGAYEQYF
-,TRBV6-5,TRBJ1-1,-,TGTGCCAGCAGTTATGAGGAGTGGGCTGAAGCTTTCTTT,CASSYEEWAEAFF
-,TRBV7-9,TRBJ1-5,-,TGTGCCAGCAGCTTTGGGAACCAGCCCCAGCATTTT,CASSFGNQPQHF
-,TRBV7-3,TRBJ2-1,TRBD2,TGTGCCAGCAGCAGGACTAGCGGGAAGGGGGATGAGCAGTTCTTC,CASSRTSGKGDEQFF
-,TRBV28,TRBJ2-6,-,TGTGCCAGCAGTTTAGGCAGGGGCTCTGGGGCCAACGTCCTGACTTTC,CASSLGRGSGANVLTF
-,TRBV4-3,TRBJ2-3,TRBD1,TGCGCCAGCAGCCAGGACCTAGGGACAGATGAGGCAGATACGCAGTATTTT,CASSQDLGTDEADTQYF
-,TRBV10-3,TRBJ2-7,TRBD1,TGTGCCACCAGGGGACAGGGGGCTTACGAGCAGTACTTC,CATRGQGAYEQYF
-,TRBV7-9,TRBJ1-1,-,TGTGCCAGCAGCCCCCGGACAATCTTTGAGGAAGCTTTCTTT,CASSPRTIFEEAFF
-,TRBV4-1,TRBJ2-2,-,TGCGCCAGCAGCCCCCCCGGGGGGCAGGGCACCGGGGAGCTGTTTTTT,CASSPPGGQGTGELFF
-,TRBV6-5,TRBJ2-1,TRBD2,TGTGCCAGCAGCGCAACTAGCGGGGGGTGGAATGAGCAGTTCTTC,CASSATSGGWNEQFF
-,TRBV9,TRBJ2-7,-,TGTGCCAGCAGCGTAACAGGGACTTACGAGCAGTACTTC,CASSVTGTYEQYF
-,TRBV29-1,TRBJ2-3,-,TGCAGCGTTGAAGATTTCCCGGGGCGGGCGGCCACAGATACGCAGTATTTT,CSVEDFPGRAATDTQYF
-,TRBV7-6,TRBJ1-1,-,TGTGCCAGCAGCTTAGGCCCTGAGGGTTCCCGGACTGAAGCTTTCTTT,CASSLGPEGSRTEAFF
-,TRBV28,TRBJ2-7,-,TGTGCCAGCAGTTTGGGATCCCCTTACGAGCAGTACTTC,CASSLGSPYEQYF
-,TRBV5-8,TRBJ2-7,TRBD1,TGTGCCAGCAGCTCGGAGGGACAGGCCTACTACGAGCAGTACTTC,CASSSEGQAYYEQYF
-,TRBV4-2,TRBJ2-7,TRBD2,TGTGCCAGCAGCCAAGTAATCGCCGGGCGGGAGTTATACGAGCAGTACTTC,CASSQVIAGRELYEQYF
-,TRBV6-1,TRBJ2-7,TRBD2,TGTGCCAGCAGCGCCCCCCGCGGGAGGGCCTACGAGCAGTACTTC,CASSAPRGRAYEQYF
-,TRBV11-2,TRBJ2-3,-,TGTGCCAGCAGCACCCGACAGGTGGGCACAGATACGCAGTATTTT,CASSTRQVGTDTQYF
-,TRBV9,TRBJ1-1,-,TGTGCCAGCAGCGTAGGAGGGCGGGGGAACACTGAAGCTTTCTTT,CASSVGGRGNTEAFF
-,TRBV13,TRBJ2-4,-,TGTGCCAGCAGCTCGACCCGACAGTTAGCCAAAAACATTCAGTACTTC,CASSSTRQLAKNIQYF
-,TRBV28,TRBJ1-5,-,TGTGCCAGCAGTGCTAGGTTGGGGGCGAATCAGCCCCAGCATTTT,CASSARLGANQPQHF
-,TRBV6-6,TRBJ1-1,-,TGTGCCAGCAGTTACCCGAGGACGGCGAACACTGAAGCTTTCTTT,CASSYPRTANTEAFF
-,TRBV5-6,TRBJ2-7,-,TGTGCCAGCAGCCCCGAAGGGTGGAACGAGCAGTACTTC,CASSPEGWNEQYF
-,TRBV4-3,TRBJ2-6,-,TGCGCCAGCAGCCAAGATGTCCCGGGGGCGGGCTCTGGGGCCAACGTCCTGACTTTC,CASSQDVPGAGSGANVLTF
-,TRBV2,TRBJ1-4,-,TGTGCCAGCAGATTCCGGGCCACTCTTCAAAGTAATGAAAAACTGTTTTTT,CASRFRATLQSNEKLFF